This is a list of T cell receptor beta chains from one sample in a study of beta chain features in type 1 diabetes. This table comes from immunoSEQ multiplex PCR, and its TCRdb copy is limited to in-frame clones, with some not included. The sample has approximately 52,000 clones, about 64% seen once. Sequencing was done on a sample of stem cell memory CD4+ T cells from blood. The receptor source for this set is a young woman with type 1 diabetes. Each CDR3 is given with its conserved first and last residue. A D gene is named only where the DNA matches it firmly. The size field is filled for only some rows; it gives once, few, many or a size class.

D: NA; size: NA; V: TRBV28; J: TRBJ1-5; CDR3: CASRPRAGQPQHF; DNA: TGTGCCAGCAGACCCCGCGCCGGGCAGCCCCAGCATTTT
D: NA; size: few; V: TRBV29-1; J: TRBJ1-2; CDR3: CSVLLQQGHYGYTF; DNA: TGCAGCGTTTTGCTTCAACAGGGCCACTATGGCTACACCTTC
D: TRBD1; size: NA; V: TRBV27; J: TRBJ2-7; CDR3: CASSSTGTGLYEQYF; DNA: TGTGCCAGCAGTAGCACCGGGACAGGTCTTTACGAGCAGTACTTC
D: NA; size: few; V: TRBV7-9; J: TRBJ2-1; CDR3: CASSLGTTYNEQFF; DNA: TGTGCCAGCAGCTTAGGGACTACCTACAATGAGCAGTTCTTC
D: TRBD2; size: NA; V: TRBV18; J: TRBJ2-3; CDR3: CASSLGTRPDTQYF; DNA: TGTGCCAGCTCACTCGGGACTAGACCAGATACGCAGTATTTT
D: TRBD2; size: NA; V: TRBV18; J: TRBJ2-7; CDR3: CASSDTSGGNEQYF; DNA: TGTGCCAGCTCGGATACCTCGGGAGGCAACGAGCAGTACTTC
D: NA; size: NA; V: TRBV6-6; J: TRBJ1-1; CDR3: CASSSSDTLNTEAFF; DNA: TGTGCCAGCAGTTCCTCGGACACTCTGAACACTGAAGCTTTCTTT
D: NA; size: NA; V: TRBV11-2; J: TRBJ2-5; CDR3: CASSLGGIQETQYF; DNA: TGTGCCAGCAGCTTAGGAGGGATCCAAGAGACCCAGTACTTC
D: NA; size: once; V: TRBV18; J: TRBJ2-2; CDR3: CASSPATTGFRELFF; DNA: TGTGCCAGCTCACCGGCGACGACCGGGTTCAGGGAGCTGTTTTTT
D: NA; size: few; V: TRBV29-1; J: TRBJ1-1; CDR3: CSVERGVSGTEAFF; DNA: TGCAGCGTTGAACGTGGCGTCTCGGGGACTGAAGCTTTCTTT
D: TRBD2; size: NA; V: TRBV29-1; J: TRBJ2-1; CDR3: CSVEDRRVWTSSNEQFF; DNA: TGCAGCGTTGAAGATCGAAGAGTCTGGACTAGCTCCAATGAGCAGTTCTTC
D: NA; size: NA; V: TRBV5-1; J: TRBJ2-1; CDR3: CASSFTGSGNEQFF; DNA: TGCGCCAGCAGCTTTACGGGTTCGGGCAATGAGCAGTTCTTC
D: NA; size: NA; V: TRBV4-1; J: TRBJ2-1; CDR3: CASSQGGAGGNYNEQFF; DNA: TGCGCCAGCAGCCAAGGGGGTGCAGGAGGGAACTACAATGAGCAGTTCTTC
D: TRBD2; size: NA; V: TRBV29-1; J: TRBJ2-7; CDR3: CSALTSGRGWQYF; DNA: TGCAGCGCTCTTACTAGCGGAAGAGGGTGGCAGTACTTC
D: NA; size: NA; V: TRBV11-3; J: TRBJ2-4; CDR3: CASSSRQGGNIQYF; DNA: TGTGCCAGCAGCTCCCGACAGGGAGGAAACATTCAGTACTTC
D: TRBD2; size: NA; V: TRBV5-1; J: TRBJ2-3; CDR3: CASSSSSGITDTQYF; DNA: TGCGCCAGCAGTTCGTCTAGCGGGATAACAGATACGCAGTATTTT
D: NA; size: once; V: TRBV5-1; J: TRBJ2-3; CDR3: CASSSGEPTDTQYF; DNA: TGCGCCAGCAGCTCGGGAGAACCCACAGATACGCAGTATTTT
D: TRBD2; size: NA; V: TRBV18; J: TRBJ2-1; CDR3: CASSPFRREDNEQFF; DNA: TGTGCCAGCTCTCCTTTTAGGCGGGAGGACAATGAGCAGTTCTTC
D: TRBD2; size: few; V: TRBV19; J: TRBJ2-7; CDR3: CASSIGLAGVAEQYF; DNA: TGTGCCAGTAGTATCGGACTAGCGGGAGTTGCCGAGCAGTACTTC
D: NA; size: few; V: TRBV18; J: TRBJ2-5; CDR3: CASSPTSQETQYF; DNA: TGTGCCAGCTCACCAACTAGCCAAGAGACCCAGTACTTC
D: NA; size: NA; V: TRBV10-3; J: TRBJ1-3; CDR3: CAISEGHSSGNTIYF; DNA: TGTGCCATCAGTGAGGGACACAGCTCTGGAAACACCATATATTTT
D: NA; size: few; V: TRBV6-1; J: TRBJ1-5; CDR3: CASSDGQHQPQHF; DNA: TGTGCCAGCAGCGATGGACAGCATCAGCCCCAGCATTTT
D: NA; size: NA; V: TRBV6-1; J: TRBJ1-5; CDR3: CASSADQPQHF; DNA: TGTGCCAGCAGTGCCGATCAGCCCCAGCATTTT
D: TRBD1; size: NA; V: TRBV4-1; J: TRBJ2-5; CDR3: CASSQDRDRSSQETQYF; DNA: TGCGCCAGCAGCCAAGATCGGGACAGGAGCTCCCAAGAGACCCAGTACTTC
D: NA; size: NA; V: TRBV6-5; J: TRBJ1-2; CDR3: CASSRGQGNYGYTF; DNA: TGTGCCAGCAGTCGCGGACAAGGCAACTATGGCTACACCTTC
D: TRBD1; size: NA; V: TRBV5-1; J: TRBJ1-5; CDR3: CASSLEGGGNQPQHF; DNA: TGCGCCAGCAGCTTGGAAGGGGGCGGGAATCAGCCCCAGCATTTT
D: NA; size: NA; V: TRBV9; J: TRBJ2-5; CDR3: CASSRDLEETQYF; DNA: TGTGCCAGCTCACGCGATTTAGAAGAGACCCAGTACTTC
D: TRBD1; size: once; V: TRBV4-1; J: TRBJ1-5; CDR3: CASSHRDRGRRGNQPQHF; DNA: TGCGCCAGCAGCCACCGCGACAGGGGGCGTCGGGGCAATCAGCCCCAGCATTTT
D: NA; size: NA; V: TRBV7-6; J: TRBJ2-7; CDR3: CASSRVTRSYEQYF; DNA: TGTGCCAGCAGCCGGGTGACCCGCTCCTACGAGCAGTACTTC
D: TRBD1; size: NA; V: TRBV30; J: TRBJ1-2; CDR3: CAWGLTGGYGYTF; DNA: TGTGCCTGGGGACTTACAGGGGGCTATGGCTACACCTTC
D: NA; size: NA; V: TRBV30; J: TRBJ1-1; CDR3: CAWSGQYTEAFF; DNA: TGTGCCTGGAGTGGACAGTACACTGAAGCTTTCTTT
D: TRBD2; size: NA; V: TRBV11-3; J: TRBJ2-2; CDR3: CASSPGLADTGELLF; DNA: TGTGCCAGCAGCCCGGGACTAGCGGACACCGGGGAGCTGCTTTTT
D: TRBD1; size: NA; V: TRBV18; J: TRBJ1-5; CDR3: CASSHRDSNQPQHF; DNA: TGTGCCAGCTCACATCGGGACAGTAATCAGCCCCAGCATTTT
D: TRBD1; size: NA; V: TRBV30; J: TRBJ2-7; CDR3: CAWSVVGDREHF; DNA: TGTGCCTGGAGTGTAGTTGGGGACAGGGAGCACTTC
D: TRBD1; size: NA; V: TRBV11-3; J: TRBJ1-1; CDR3: CASSLDRGAGGREAFF; DNA: TGTGCCAGCAGCTTAGATCGAGGGGCAGGGGGCCGGGAAGCTTTCTTT
D: TRBD1; size: NA; V: TRBV19; J: TRBJ1-2; CDR3: CASRDRGRRSYGYTF; DNA: TGTGCCAGTCGGGACAGGGGGCGGCGAAGCTATGGCTACACCTTC
D: TRBD2; size: NA; V: TRBV14; J: TRBJ2-2; CDR3: CASSQDLAGVTGELFF; DNA: TGTGCCAGCAGCCAAGATCTAGCGGGAGTCACCGGGGAGCTGTTTTTT